This TCR beta chain was captured in a study of T cell changes during pregnancy in multiple sclerosis. V lost 0 bases and J 10 bases, leaving 10 bases between the germline ends. The CDR3 is 13 amino acids. The V gene's germline CDR1 is LGHNA and CDR2 YNFKEQ. The repertoire was sequenced with immunoSEQ multiplex PCR; TCRdb's copy has only in-frame clones and lacks some. The data hold some 60,000 clones, with about nine tenths observed a single time. The receptor was isolated from a female donor in good health, enrolled as a control in a pregnancy study. This chain uses TRBV4-2 with TRBJ2-1, with unresolved D. The input for sequencing was peripheral blood, taken in the first trimester of pregnancy. The chain's CDR3 is CASSQDGKREQFF. As DNA, the CDR3 is TGTGCCAGCAGCCAAGATGGAAAGAGGGAGCAGTTCTTC.